The 7 T cell receptor beta chains presented below share a single source sample, sequenced in a study of T cell responses to AZD1222 COVID-19 vaccine. The assay was immunoSEQ multiplex PCR, and TCRdb's table has in-frame clones only and misses some. This table has 75,000 to 85,000 clones, about 83% appearing once. The sequencing here drew on peripheral blood, taken 28 days after the second AZD1222 dose. The receptors originated from an adult who received the AZD1222 COVID-19 vaccine.

The V gene is TRBV6-5, the J gene TRBJ2-2; D might be TRBD2 (6 bases). CDR3 length: 15 amino acids. With 6 bases removed from V and 1 base from J, the gap between germline ends came to 12 bases. Germline CDR1 and CDR2: MNHEY and SVGAGI. The CDR3 region is CASRVGTLNTGELFF. The CDR3, as DNA: TGTGCCAGCAGGGTCGGGACTCTGAACACCGGGGAGCTGTTTTTT.

The chain is built from TRBV12-5 and TRBJ2-1; D might be TRBD1 (5 bases). The V gene's germline CDR1 is LGHNT and CDR2 FRNRAP. The length of the CDR3 is 14 residues. V gave up 0 bases and J gave up 5 bases, with 8 bases separating them. The CDR3 DNA reads as TGTGCTAGTGGTTTGGTACGGACACACAATGAGCAGTTCTTC. Translated, it gives CASGLVRTHNEQFF.

V gene TRBV4-2 combines with J gene TRBJ1-5; D might be TRBD1 (6 bases). The CDR3 covers 14 residues. Trimming pared 4 bases from V and 2 bases from J, leaving 9 bases between. The V gene's germline CDR1 is LGHNA and CDR2 YNFKEQ. The CDR3 DNA follows: TGTGCCAGCAGCCCCCGACAGGGCAATCAGCCCCAGCATTTT. Protein sequence: CASSPRQGNQPQHF.

The chain uses TRBV10-3 and TRBJ2-1; 7 nucleotides agree with TRBD1. Per the germline V gene, CDR1 is ENHRY and CDR2 is SYGVKD. After removal of 5 bases from V and 7 bases from J, the junction contained 5 bases not matched to a gene. This CDR3 region has 13 residues. The CDR3 DNA follows: TGTGCCATCAGTTTCCAACAGGGGAATGAGCAGTTCTTC. It is translated as CAISFQQGNEQFF.

This clone was recorded once. The chain has TRBV11-3 and TRBJ2-1; D may correspond to TRBD1 or TRBD2 (6 bases each). Trimming cost V 8 bases and J 6 bases, with 14 bases left between them. The CDR3 runs to 13 residues. Germline loops: CDR1 SGHNT, CDR2 YENEEA. CDR3 amino acids: CASQGYGSNEQFF. The CDR3 DNA is TGTGCCAGCCAGGGGTACGGGAGCAATGAGCAGTTCTTC.

This chain joins TRBV5-1 and TRBJ1-1, with 7 nucleotides matching TRBD1. J was trimmed by 1 base and V by 4 bases; bases with no gene match: 4. There are 14 residues in the CDR3. From germline, CDR1 is SGHRS and CDR2 YFSETQ. CDR3 nucleotides: TGCGCCAGCAGCGAGGGGACAGAGAACACTGAAGCTTTCTTT. This sequence encodes CASSEGTENTEAFF.

The chain employs TRBV4-2 and TRBJ1-1; no clear D. V was shortened by 0 bases and J by 0 bases, with 8 bases between the two germline ends. CDR1 is LGHNA, CDR2 YNFKEQ, per germline. This CDR3 has 15 residues. The CDR3 DNA reads TGTGCCAGCAGCCAAGACGGACTCATGAACACTGAAGCTTTCTTT. Encoded protein: CASSQDGLMNTEAFF.